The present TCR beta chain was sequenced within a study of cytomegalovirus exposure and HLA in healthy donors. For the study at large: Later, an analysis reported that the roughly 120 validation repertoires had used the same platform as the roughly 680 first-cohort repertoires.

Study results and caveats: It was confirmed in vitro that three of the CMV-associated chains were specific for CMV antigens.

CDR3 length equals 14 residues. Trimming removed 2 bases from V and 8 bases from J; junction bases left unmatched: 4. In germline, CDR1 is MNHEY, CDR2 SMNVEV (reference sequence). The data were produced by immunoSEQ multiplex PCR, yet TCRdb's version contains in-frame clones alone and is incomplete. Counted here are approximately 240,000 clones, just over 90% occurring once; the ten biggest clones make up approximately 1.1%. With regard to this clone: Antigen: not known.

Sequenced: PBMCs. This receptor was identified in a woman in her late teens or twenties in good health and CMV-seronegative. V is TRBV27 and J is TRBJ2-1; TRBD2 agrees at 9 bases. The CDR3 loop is CASSLISSGDEQFF. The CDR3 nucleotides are TGTGCCAGCAGTTTAATATCTAGCGGGGATGAGCAGTTCTTC.